This record looks at one T cell receptor (beta chain) sequence and its context. Its matching antigen is unknown. Germline V lookup: CDR1 KGHSH, CDR2 LQKENI. The CDR3 covers 15 residues. V lost 5 bases and J 0 bases, leaving 8 bases between the germline ends. Assay used: immunoSEQ multiplex PCR; TCRdb lists only in-frame clones, some missing. The sample consists of around 120,000 clones, roughly 84% of them appearing once. The data are from a study of T cell responses to AZD1222 COVID-19 vaccine. Study results and caveats: The peak T cell response came first, and repertoires were sampled only after it.

This TCR derives from an adult who received the AZD1222 COVID-19 vaccine. The chain recombines TRBV18 with TRBJ2-6; a possible D gene is TRBD1 (6 bases). Source: peripheral blood, taken 28 days after the second AZD1222 dose. The CDR3 DNA reads TGTGCCAGCTCAGCAGGGGTCTCTGGGGCCAACGTCCTGACTTTC. The encoded protein is CASSAGVSGANVLTF.